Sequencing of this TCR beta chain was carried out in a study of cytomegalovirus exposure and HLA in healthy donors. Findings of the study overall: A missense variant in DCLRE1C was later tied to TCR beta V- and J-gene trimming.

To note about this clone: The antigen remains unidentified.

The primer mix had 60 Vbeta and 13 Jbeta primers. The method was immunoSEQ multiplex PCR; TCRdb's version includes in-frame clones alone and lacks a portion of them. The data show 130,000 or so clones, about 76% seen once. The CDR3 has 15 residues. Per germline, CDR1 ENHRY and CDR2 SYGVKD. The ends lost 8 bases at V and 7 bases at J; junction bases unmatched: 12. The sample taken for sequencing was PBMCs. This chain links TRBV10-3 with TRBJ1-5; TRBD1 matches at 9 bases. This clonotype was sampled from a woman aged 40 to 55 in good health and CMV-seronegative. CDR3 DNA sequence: TGTGCCATCGCTAGAGAGACAGGGGGTGAACAGCCCCAGCATTTT. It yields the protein CAIARETGGEQPQHF.